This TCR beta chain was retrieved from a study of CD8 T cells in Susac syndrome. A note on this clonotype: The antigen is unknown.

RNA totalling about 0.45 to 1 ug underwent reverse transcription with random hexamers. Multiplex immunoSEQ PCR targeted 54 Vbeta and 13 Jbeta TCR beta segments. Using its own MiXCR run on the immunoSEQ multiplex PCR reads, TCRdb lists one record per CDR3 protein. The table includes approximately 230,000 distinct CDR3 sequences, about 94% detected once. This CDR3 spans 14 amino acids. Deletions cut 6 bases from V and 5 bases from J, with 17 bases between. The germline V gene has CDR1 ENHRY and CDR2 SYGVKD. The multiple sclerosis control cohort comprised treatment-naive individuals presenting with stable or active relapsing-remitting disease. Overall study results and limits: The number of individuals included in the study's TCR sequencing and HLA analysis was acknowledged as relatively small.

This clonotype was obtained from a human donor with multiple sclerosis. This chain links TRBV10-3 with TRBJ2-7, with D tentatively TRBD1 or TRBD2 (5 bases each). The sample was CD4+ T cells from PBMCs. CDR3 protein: CAISDRGSADEQYV. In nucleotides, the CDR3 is TGTGCCATCAGCGACCGGGGCAGCGCGGACGAGCAGTACGTC.